This T cell receptor beta chain is drawn from a study of identical twins. Whole-study results and caveats: Partial confounding of zero-insertion analyses by invariant MAIT and iNKT cells was possible.

This clonotype was found many times. Its antigen is not known. TCRdb processed the 5' RACE reads anew with MiXCR; each CDR3 protein has one entry. The sample has under 900,000 distinct CDR3 sequences; over 9% are singletons. CDR1 SGHKS and CDR2 YYEKEE come from the germline V gene (reference sequence). The CDR3 totals 13 residues. Trimming shortened V by 0 bases and J by 2 bases, and 6 bases separated the two germline ends. This sample also belongs to another study, concerning yellow fever vaccine responses in identical twins. That work states: The authors reported partly convergent, partly personalized vaccine responses in identical twins.

The J gene is TRBJ2-7, the V gene TRBV5-5; D gene uncertain. This TCR was sampled from a woman between 18 and 29 years old in good health. The sequencing sample was made of PBMCs. CDR3: CASSLGMTYEQYV. Written as DNA, the CDR3 is TGTGCCAGCAGCTTGGGGATGACCTACGAGCAGTACGTC.